This entry is about one T cell receptor (beta chain). Looked up from germline, CDR1 is SNHLY and CDR2 is FYNNEI. Trimming removed 2 bases from V and 7 bases from J; junction bases left unmatched: 7. This CDR3 is built from 14 residues. The sample belongs to a study of blood T cell repertoires in COVID-19. Study as a whole: Donors in the United States, Italy and Spain gave samples during acute or convalescent COVID-19.

Sequencing was performed with immunoSEQ multiplex PCR; in TCRdb, only in-frame clones are kept and a portion is missing. The repertoire has 100,000 to 150,000 clones, about 85% of them found once; the top ten carry roughly 12%. The rearrangement links TRBV2 to TRBJ1-2, with 7 nucleotides matching TRBD1. This TCR was sampled from a man aged 55 to 70 with acute or convalescent COVID-19. The specimen sequenced was peripheral blood. CDR3 DNA sequence: TGTGCCAGCAGTGAAATACGACAGGGCCTTGGCTACACCTTC. It encodes CASSEIRQGLGYTF.